The 25 T cell receptor beta chains in this list originate from one sample, sequenced in a study of cytomegalovirus exposure and HLA in healthy donors. The PCR ran on 60 Vbeta and 13 Jbeta primers. The repertoire was sequenced with immunoSEQ multiplex PCR; TCRdb's copy has only in-frame clones and lacks some. The sample contains about 250,000 clones, 80% of which appear only once. Sequencing was performed on PBMCs. The receptors shown here come from a girl between 2 and 10 years old in good health and CMV-seronegative.

The chain combines TRBV13 with TRBJ1-1, with 7 bases identical to TRBD1. CDR3 length: 15 amino acids. Per the germline V gene, CDR1 is PRHDT and CDR2 is FYEKMQ (reference sequence). V lost 5 bases, J lost 1 base, and 7 bases stayed unmatched. CDR3 in amino acids: CASSPRTGPNTEAFF. DNA for the CDR3: TGTGCCAGCAGCCCTCGGACAGGACCGAACACTGAAGCTTTCTTT. Looking up the rest from reference TRBV13 and TRBJ1-1 gives the full variable domain: AAGVIQSPRHLIKEKRETATLKCYPIPRHDTVYWYQQGPGQDPQFLISFYEKMQSDKGSIPDRFSAQQFSDYHSELNMSSLELGDSALYFCASSPRTGPNTEAFFGQGTRLTVV.

The chain is built from TRBV7-2 and TRBJ2-7, with TRBD2 as a possible D gene (6 bases). V lost 4 bases and J 6 bases, leaving 13 bases between the germline ends. This CDR3 contains 13 residues. Germline CDR1 SGHTA, CDR2 FQGNSA. The CDR3 coding sequence is TGTGCCAGCAGCTCCATGGAGGGGTCCGAGCAGTACTTC. Its protein product is CASSSMEGSEQYF.

The chain employs TRBV5-1 and TRBJ2-1; 8 bases map to TRBD2. CDR3 length: 15 amino acids. CDR1 and CDR2 (germline): SGHRS, YFSETQ. The junction had 9 bases not matched to a gene; V was cut back by 3 bases and J by 7 bases. The CDR3 reads CASSSQGSGGNEQFF. The CDR3 DNA is TGCGCCAGCAGCTCGCAGGGCAGCGGGGGTAATGAGCAGTTCTTC.

Details on this clone: The conserved final phenylalanine or tryptophan is absent from the CDR3, which likely points to a read error. This chain uses TRBV6-5 with TRBJ1-1, with TRBD1 matching over 8 bases. The CDR3 totals 15 residues. Germline lookup yields CDR1 MNHEY and CDR2 SVGAGI. J gave up 1 base and V 2 bases, and 3 bases lay outside the gene matches. Here the CDR3 DNA reads TGTGCCAGCAGTTACGAAGACAGGGGGAACACTGAAGCTTTCCTT. Protein product: CASSYEDRGNTEAFL.

In this sample, this clone turned up a few times. The gene calls are TRBV28 and TRBJ1-3; D is uncertain. Per germline, CDR1 MDHEN and CDR2 SYDVKM. V lost 1 base and J lost 8, with 9 bases in between. There are 13 residues in the CDR3. CDR3 region: CASSLSMGDTIYF. The CDR3 bases are TGTGCCAGCAGTTTATCCATGGGAGACACCATATATTTT.

This clone showed up just a few times. The rearrangement links TRBV7-9 to TRBJ1-4, with 7 bases that match TRBD1. This CDR3 region has 15 residues. CDR1 is SEHNR, CDR2 FQNEAQ, per germline (reference sequence). With V trimmed by 4 bases and J by 5 bases, 7 bases remained unmatched. The CDR3: CASSSTGNRNEKLFF. CDR3 DNA sequence: TGTGCCAGCAGCTCGACAGGGAATCGGAATGAAAAACTGTTTTTT.

V is TRBV14 and J is TRBJ1-4, with unresolved D. The CDR3 totals 14 residues. Trimming shortened V by 8 bases and J by 2 bases, and 12 bases separated the two germline ends. Germline V lookup: CDR1 SGHDN, CDR2 FVKESK. The CDR3 sequence: CASGKRATNEKLFF. CDR3 coding DNA: TGTGCCAGCGGAAAGAGGGCGACTAATGAAAAACTGTTTTTT.

V usage is TRBV5-1 and J usage is TRBJ1-2, with D unresolved. Germline CDR1 reads SGHRS; CDR2 reads YFSETQ. Trimming took off 4 bases at V and 0 bases at J, with 13 bases between the two ends. The CDR3 is 15 residues long. This CDR3 reads CASSPSGTANYGYTF. The CDR3 DNA reads TGCGCCAGCAGCCCCTCGGGTACCGCTAACTATGGCTACACCTTC.

The table lists this clone with a few counts. The genes are TRBV12-5 and TRBJ1-5; 7 bases are shared with TRBD1. Germline V gives CDR1 LGHNT, CDR2 FRNRAP. The CDR3 loop spans 13 amino acids. V was pared by 6 bases and J by 7 bases, with 6 bases of the junction left unmatched. The CDR3 DNA follows: TGTGCTAGTGGGCCTCAAGGGGGCCAGCCCCAGCATTTT. Translating gives CASGPQGGQPQHF.

This chain uses TRBV7-8 with TRBJ2-1; 15 nucleotides agree with TRBD2. Looked up from germline, CDR1 is SGHVS and CDR2 is FQNEAQ. The J segment lost 9 bases and the V segment lost 5 bases, leaving 8 bases of the junction unmatched. This CDR3 contains 16 residues. The CDR3 sequence: CASSPRWGLAGGEQFF. CDR3 nucleotide sequence: TGTGCCAGCAGCCCCCGTTGGGGACTAGCGGGAGGTGAGCAGTTCTTC.

V gene TRBV9 combines with J gene TRBJ1-4; 8 positions agree with TRBD1. The ends lost 1 base at V and 6 bases at J; junction bases unmatched: 14. This CDR3 has 18 amino acids. Germline V CDR1 and CDR2: SGDLS, YYNGEE. In DNA form, the CDR3 reads TGTGCCAGCAGCGTACCGCCGTCAGGGGGCGTTCCCTATGAAAAACTGTTTTTT. Encoded protein: CASSVPPSGGVPYEKLFF.

The chain joins TRBV7-6 to TRBJ2-2, with D unresolved. Trimming removed 6 bases at V and 4 bases at J, with 3 bases between. CDR3 length: 11 amino acids. Germline values: CDR1 SGHVS, CDR2 FNYEAQ. CDR3 loop: CASSLTGELFF. The CDR3 DNA follows: TGTGCCAGCAGTCTCACCGGGGAGCTGTTTTTT.

This sequence joins TRBV6-1 and TRBJ1-2; a weak D match, TRBD1 (5 bases). The CDR3 covers 13 residues. V lost 7 bases to trimming and J lost 4 bases, with 13 bases between them. Looked up from germline, CDR1 is MNHNS and CDR2 is SASEGT. Written as DNA, the CDR3 is TGTGCCAGCAATGGGGCCGGTACCTATGGCTACACCTTC. It yields the protein CASNGAGTYGYTF.

This clone showed up just once. The chain combines TRBV6-1 with TRBJ1-2, with 8 bases that match TRBD1. The CDR3 is 14 amino acids. Germline CDR1 MNHNS, CDR2 SASEGT. V shed 0 bases and J 6 bases; nucleotides not matched to a gene: 3. In DNA form, the CDR3 reads TGTGCCAGCAGTGAAGCCAGGGGGCAGGATGGCTACACCTTC. The encoded protein is CASSEARGQDGYTF.

This chain uses TRBV27 with TRBJ2-7, with TRBD2 as a possible D gene (6 bases). V was clipped by 5 bases and J by 2 bases, with 16 bases between them. Per germline, CDR1 MNHEY and CDR2 SMNVEV (reference sequence). This CDR3 comprises 15 residues. The CDR3, as DNA: TGTGCCAGCAGTCTCACTGCATCGGGGGCCTACGAGCAGTACTTC. Amino acid sequence: CASSLTASGAYEQYF.

V gene TRBV4-1 combines with J gene TRBJ1-2; no clear D. CDR3 length: 15 amino acids. V lost 0 bases and J 5 bases, leaving 13 bases between the germline ends. Germline values: CDR1 MGHRA, CDR2 YSYEKL. For the CDR3, the DNA is TGCGCCAGCAGCCAAGAGCCTACGCTAGAATATGGCTACACCTTC. It encodes CASSQEPTLEYGYTF.

V gene TRBV6-6 combines with J gene TRBJ2-1, with 9 positions matching TRBD2. CDR3 length: 14 amino acids. V shed 7 bases and J 6 bases; nucleotides not matched to a gene: 7. The germline V gene has CDR1 MNHNY and CDR2 SVGAGI (reference sequence). As DNA, the CDR3 is TGTGCCAGCATCCCCGCGGGAGGGGTCAATGAGCAGTTCTTC. Protein: CASIPAGGVNEQFF.

The chain links TRBV11-2 to TRBJ2-3, with 14 bases lining up with TRBD2. Germline trimming cut 5 bases from V and 5 bases from J; bases unmatched to any gene: 9. Germline V gene data show CDR1 as SGHAT and CDR2 as FQNNGV. This CDR3 is built from 17 residues. The CDR3 region is CASSPLTGTSGGDTQYF. CDR3 nucleotide sequence: TGTGCCAGCAGCCCTTTGACCGGGACTAGCGGGGGAGATACGCAGTATTTT.

V is TRBV9 and J is TRBJ2-5; 10 bases are shared with TRBD2. With the DNA end fitting TRBJ2-7 better, the J assignment may be wrong. The germline V gene has CDR1 SGDLS and CDR2 YYNGEE. The CDR3 sequence is 18 residues long. For the CDR3, the DNA is TGTGCCAGCAGCCACAACCCACTCCTAGCGGGAGATCGCTACGAGCAGTACTTC. It codes for CASSHNPLLAGDRYEQYF.

The rearrangement joins TRBV5-8 to TRBJ1-4, with no clear D. V was shortened by 3 bases and J by 5 bases, with 20 bases between the two germline ends. The germline CDR1 and CDR2 sequences are SGHTS and YDEGEE. The CDR3 covers 17 residues. CDR3 loop: CASSWGGSASGNEKLFF. Here the CDR3 DNA reads TGTGCCAGCAGCTGGGGAGGATCAGCATCGGGGAATGAAAAACTGTTTTTT.

The rearrangement joins TRBV9 to TRBJ2-3; the D gene is possibly TRBD2 (6 bases). CDR3 size: 17 residues. Germline V gene data show CDR1 as SGDLS and CDR2 as YYNGEE. Between the trimmed V and J ends, which lost 0 bases and 2 bases, there was a span of 16 bases. DNA for the CDR3: TGTGCCAGCAGCGTAGCTGGAGGGGCCTTGAACACAGATACGCAGTATTTT. Amino acids: CASSVAGGALNTDTQYF. The complete variable domain, with remaining parts taken from reference TRBV9 and TRBJ2-3, reads DSGVTQTPKHLITATGQRVTLRCSPRSGDLSVYWYQQSLDQGLQFLIQYYNGEERAKGNILERFSAQQFPDLHSELNLSSLELGDSALYFCASSVAGGALNTDTQYFGPGTRLTVL.

The V and J genes are TRBV5-1 and TRBJ2-5; perhaps TRBD2 as D (5 bases). V was pared by 0 bases and J by 5 bases, with 11 bases between. Germline lookup yields CDR1 SGHRS and CDR2 YFSETQ. The CDR3 totals 14 residues. CDR3 sequence (DNA): TGCGCCAGCAGCTTGGTTCCCGAGGGCGAGACCCAGTACTTC. Translation: CASSLVPEGETQYF.

The chain links TRBV7-9 to TRBJ1-1, with D unclear. The CDR3 is 12 amino acids. Deletions cut 3 bases from V and 7 bases from J, with 9 bases between. Per the germline V gene, CDR1 is SEHNR and CDR2 is FQNEAQ (reference sequence). The CDR3 region has the DNA TGTGCCAGCAGCTTTACGGCAGGTGAAGCTTTCTTT. It specifies CASSFTAGEAFF.

The rearrangement joins TRBV18 to TRBJ1-6; 8 bases match TRBD1. V lost 2 bases and J lost 9; bases outside the gene matches: 3. Germline CDR1 is KGHSH and CDR2 is LQKENI. The CDR3 covers 14 residues. CDR3 region: CASSPGTGFSPLHF. As DNA, the CDR3 is TGTGCCAGCTCACCAGGGACAGGTTTTTCACCCCTCCACTTT.

The CDR3 coding sequence is TGTGCCAGCAGTGGGAGAGCTGGCTACACCTTC. It specifies CASSGRAGYTF. The chain couples TRBV6-1 to TRBJ1-2; D unclear. Between the trimmed V and J ends, which lost 4 bases and 7 bases, there was a span of 7 bases. The length of the CDR3 is 11 residues. Germline CDR1 MNHNS, CDR2 SASEGT.